The 23 T cell receptor beta chains below were found in one sample sequenced in a study of human T cells and chemical hapten exposure. MiXCR, applied by TCRdb to the RACE reads, yields one record per CDR3 protein. The repertoire holds about 31,000 distinct CDR3 sequences, with around 7.4% as singletons. Time point meaning: healthy volunteer bleed at 2 weeks. It was from unfractionated whole blood that total RNA was extracted. The source material was whole blood. These receptors all come from a human donor in good health. Some clones in this sample may be carry-over from other donors' samples.

This clonotype occurred many times. This chain links TRBV18 with TRBJ1-6, with D tentatively TRBD1 (5 bases). Trimming shortened V by 3 bases and J by 9 bases, and 12 bases separated the two germline ends. CDR3 size: 14 residues. The V gene's germline CDR1 is KGHSH and CDR2 LQKENI. Here the CDR3 DNA reads TGTGCCAGCTCACCCTTGGGGGGGAGTTCACCCCTCCACTTT. Residues: CASSPLGGSSPLHF.

This clonotype has a count of ten or more. The V gene is TRBV29-1, the J gene TRBJ1-2; 8 bases match TRBD1. CDR3 size: 12 residues. Losses at the gene ends were 7 bases for V and 6 bases for J; bases not matched to a gene: 7. Looked up from germline, CDR1 is SQVTM and CDR2 is ANQGSEA. The DNA for the CDR3 is TGCAGCGCCGGACAGGGTGCAGATGGCTACACCTTC. This encodes CSAGQGADGYTF.

This clonotype has a count of ten or more. This chain uses TRBV5-1 with TRBJ2-3; 10 nucleotides line up with TRBD2. CDR3 size: 17 residues. The V gene's germline CDR1 is SGHRS and CDR2 YFSETQ. The V and J ends lost 1 base and 2 bases, in that order; junction bases with no gene match: 7. The CDR3 nucleotides read TGCGCCAGCAGCTTGTCAGGACTAGCGGCCGTCACAGATACGCAGTATTTT. It encodes CASSLSGLAAVTDTQYF.

This clonotype was seen a few times. This rearrangement joins TRBV29-1 to TRBJ2-3, with D unclear. Trimming pared 4 bases from V and 0 bases from J, leaving 5 bases between. CDR1 is SQVTM and CDR2 is ANQGSEA in the germline V gene. The CDR3 covers 12 residues. The CDR3 here is CSVATSTDTQYF. Here the CDR3 DNA reads TGCAGCGTTGCCACTAGCACAGATACGCAGTATTTT.

This clonotype rates as medium-sized. The rearrangement links TRBV7-2 to TRBJ2-3; a possible D gene is TRBD2 (5 bases). In germline, CDR1 is SGHTA, CDR2 FQGNSA. Trimming removed 5 bases at V and 3 bases at J, with 9 bases between. The CDR3 spans 13 residues. In nucleotides, the CDR3 is TGTGCCAGCAGCACTGGACTGACAGATACGCAGTATTTT. This codes for CASSTGLTDTQYF.

In this sample, this clonotype turned up many times. This CDR3 is CSAEMYQGITEAFF. CDR3 bases: TGCAGTGCCGAGATGTATCAGGGGATAACTGAAGCTTTCTTT. The J gene is TRBJ1-1, the V gene TRBV20-1, with D tentatively TRBD1 (6 bases). Germline CDR1 is DFQATT and CDR2 is SNEGSKA (reference sequence). Trimming took 6 bases from V and 5 from J, leaving 19 bases between them. The CDR3 length is 14 residues.

This clonotype was detected only a few times. This rearrangement joins TRBV11-1 to TRBJ2-3, with TRBD2 matching 7 bases. The V segment lost 2 bases and the J segment 10 bases; nucleotides outside the gene matches: 3. The CDR3 contains 12 residues. In germline, CDR1 is SGHAT, CDR2 FQDESV (reference sequence). The CDR3, as DNA: TGTGCCAGCAGCTTAACCAGCGGGGCGCAGTATTTT. It encodes CASSLTSGAQYF.

This clonotype was seen ten or more times. This sequence joins TRBV7-9 and TRBJ1-2; D is possibly TRBD1 (6 bases). This CDR3 has 14 residues. V lost 3 bases and J 4 bases, leaving 12 bases between the germline ends. Germline assignment: CDR1 SEHNR and CDR2 FQNEAQ (reference sequence). The CDR3 reads CASSFPGVPYGYTF. The CDR3 DNA is TGTGCCAGCAGCTTTCCAGGGGTTCCCTATGGCTACACCTTC.

This clonotype showed up many times. V is TRBV6-2 or TRBV6-3 and J is TRBJ1-1; D gene unclear. The CDR3 covers 13 residues. V shed 5 bases and J shed 3 bases, with 10 bases lying between them. The germline V gene encodes CDR1 MNHEY and CDR2 SVGEGT. For the CDR3, the DNA is TGTGCCAGCAGTCTGGGCTTATACACTGAAGCTTTCTTT. Translating it yields CASSLGLYTEAFF.

Ten or more counts support this clonotype. The V gene is TRBV2, the J gene TRBJ1-1, with a tentative D call TRBD1 (6 bases). The V end lost 6 bases, the J end lost 1 base, and 21 bases lay between the germline ends. The length of the CDR3 is 17 residues. Germline V gene sequence: CDR1 SNHLY, CDR2 FYNNEI. The CDR3 reads CASRGQSGITGNTEAFF. CDR3 in DNA: TGTGCCAGCAGAGGACAGTCCGGGATTACGGGGAACACTGAAGCTTTCTTT.

At least ten counts were recorded for this clonotype. V usage is TRBV5-4 and J usage is TRBJ2-3; the match to TRBD2 covers 11 bases. This CDR3 spans 17 amino acids. CDR1 is SGHNT, CDR2 YYREEE, per germline (reference sequence). The V gene end was trimmed by 4 bases and the J gene end by 8 bases; junction bases not matched to a gene: 15. CDR3: CASSLGLAGPIPGTQYF. Here the CDR3 DNA reads TGTGCCAGCAGCCTAGGACTAGCGGGTCCAATTCCGGGTACGCAGTATTTT.

This clonotype was counted at least ten times. The CDR3 loop reads CRVGGALYEQFF. Written as DNA, the CDR3 is TGCAGAGTCGGGGGGGCCCTATATGAGCAGTTCTTC. The V and J genes are TRBV20-1 and TRBJ2-1, with TRBD2 matching 8 bases. The CDR3 sequence is 12 residues long. Germline assignment: CDR1 DFQATT and CDR2 SNEGSKA (reference sequence).

In its sample, this clonotype was seen a few times. The chain links TRBV4-3 to TRBJ1-3; TRBD1 is a possible D gene (6 bases). Germline V lookup: CDR1 LGHNA, CDR2 YSLEER. The CDR3 is 17 amino acids. With 1 base removed from V and 0 bases from J, the gap between germline ends came to 13 bases. The CDR3 here is CASSQAADSYSGNTIYF. The CDR3 DNA reads as TGCGCCAGCAGCCAAGCTGCGGACAGCTACTCTGGAAACACCATATATTTT.

This clonotype has a single count. Given a much more abundant clone one base away, this may be a read error. The CDR3 DNA reads as TGTGCCAGCAATTTCCCCGAGTCCAATGAGCAGTTCTTC. Its translation: CASNFPESNEQFF. V usage is TRBV28 and J usage is TRBJ2-1; D not certain. The CDR3 totals 13 residues. Germline V CDR1 and CDR2: MDHEN, SYDVKM. Trimming cost V 7 bases and J 6 bases, with 13 bases left between them.

This clonotype has at least ten counts. The DNA for the CDR3 is TGTGCCAGCAGTTTATCGGGACAGGGGACAGGAGAGCAGTACTTC. Its protein is CASSLSGQGTGEQYF. The genes are TRBV27 and TRBJ2-7; 10 nucleotides match TRBD1. Germline V gene data show CDR1 as MNHEY and CDR2 as SMNVEV (reference sequence). The CDR3 extends over 15 amino acids. V trimming: 0 bases; J trimming: 7 bases; junction bases outside the gene matches: 6.

This clonotype showed up many times. The chain employs TRBV5-1 and TRBJ2-3; D is perhaps TRBD1 or TRBD2 (6 bases each). Germline-derived CDR1 and CDR2 are SGHRS and YFSETQ. The CDR3 has 16 residues. V was cut by 3 bases and J by 4 bases, with 18 bases left in between. CDR3 sequence reads: CASSSPRLEGADTQYF. The CDR3 DNA is TGCGCCAGCAGCTCCCCTAGACTAGAGGGGGCAGATACGCAGTATTTT.

The chain combines TRBV20-1 with TRBJ2-3, with no clear D. V lost 7 bases and J 5 bases, leaving 13 bases between the germline ends. Germline lookup yields CDR1 DFQATT and CDR2 SNEGSKA (reference sequence). The CDR3 extends over 12 amino acids. The CDR3 DNA reads TGCAGTGGGGTCGCTTGGGGAGATACGCAGTATTTT. Translated: CSGVAWGDTQYF.

This clonotype was counted at least ten times. The CDR3 sequence is CSVEDASRETQYF. The CDR3 DNA reads TGCAGCGTTGAAGATGCTAGCAGAGAGACCCAGTACTTC. This sequence joins TRBV29-1 and TRBJ2-5; a possible D gene is TRBD2 (5 bases). The CDR3 consists of 13 residues. Germline V gene data show CDR1 as SQVTM and CDR2 as ANQGSEA. V was trimmed by 0 bases and J by 4 bases, leaving 9 bases between them.

This clonotype was seen more than once but under ten times. V and J are TRBV20-1 and TRBJ1-2; 11 bases are shared with TRBD1. The CDR3 sequence is 11 residues long. Germline V gene data show CDR1 as DFQATT and CDR2 as SNEGSKA (reference sequence). CDR3 protein: CRGQGGDGYTF. The DNA for the CDR3 is TGCAGGGGACAGGGGGGAGATGGCTACACCTTC.

This clonotype was detected ten times or more. This sequence joins TRBV29-1 and TRBJ2-2, with D unclear. The CDR3 has 14 amino acids. Trimming pared 3 bases from V and 0 bases from J, leaving 8 bases between. Germline CDR1 SQVTM, CDR2 ANQGSEA. CDR3 loop: CSVEGSSNTGELFF. CDR3 DNA: TGCAGCGTTGAGGGCAGTTCGAACACCGGGGAGCTGTTTTTT.

This rearrangement joins TRBV3-1 to TRBJ1-2; D not certain. Germline V gene lookup returns CDR1 LGHDT and CDR2 YNNKEL (reference sequence). The CDR3 length is 15 residues. Trimming took 0 bases from V and 4 from J, leaving 12 bases between them. For the CDR3, the DNA is TGTGCCAGCAGCCAAGAAGGCGGTCTACTCTATGGCTACACCTTC. This codes for CASSQEGGLLYGYTF.

This clonotype was seen at least ten times. The chain links TRBV15 to TRBJ1-6, with D unresolved. The CDR3 extends over 15 amino acids. Germline CDR1 LNHNV, CDR2 YYDKDF (reference sequence). Trimming shortened V by 0 bases and J by 7 bases, and 10 bases separated the two germline ends. The CDR3 spells CATSRDPDSNSPLHF. The CDR3, as DNA: TGTGCCACCAGCAGAGATCCAGACTCCAATTCACCCCTCCACTTT.

The sample holds many counts of this clonotype. The CDR3 DNA sequence: TGCAGTGCTAGAGCCTTCACAGGGGACACTGAAGCTTTCTTT. This translates into CSARAFTGDTEAFF. V and J are TRBV20-1 and TRBJ1-1; TRBD1 aligns across 7 bases. Trimming took 1 base from V and 3 from J; bases not matched to a gene: 5. The germline V gene has CDR1 DFQATT and CDR2 SNEGSKA (reference sequence). This CDR3 comprises 14 residues.